This is a list of T cell receptor beta chains from one sample in a study of naive and memory T cell subsets. Using its own MiXCR run on the UMI-ligation and nested PCR reads, TCRdb lists one record per CDR3 protein. The data hold some 80,000 distinct CDR3 sequences, with roughly 9.3% observed a single time. Sequenced sample: naive CD8+ T cells from blood. The receptors originated from a human donor in good health. The CDR3 runs from the conserved cysteine through the conserved F or W. Fields, in order: clone size, CDR3 length, V gene, J gene, D gene, CDR3 protein, CDR3 DNA. A D gene is named only where the DNA matches it firmly. The size entry is marked missing in some rows and otherwise reads once, few, many or a size class.

clone_size: many
cdr3_length: 13
v_call: TRBV10-3
j_call: TRBJ2-3
d_call: .
cdr3_aa: CAISGGPTDTQYF
cdr3_nt: TGTGCCATCAGTGGAGGGCCGACAGATACGCAGTATTTT

clone_size: many
cdr3_length: 16
v_call: TRBV27
j_call: TRBJ2-4
d_call: TRBD1
cdr3_aa: CASRTDRVWGKNIQYF
cdr3_nt: TGTGCCAGCAGGACGGACAGGGTCTGGGGCAAAAACATTCAGTACTTC

clone_size: many
cdr3_length: 14
v_call: TRBV7-6
j_call: TRBJ2-7
d_call: TRBD2
cdr3_aa: CASSLNGRADQQYF
cdr3_nt: TGTGCCAGCAGCTTAAACGGGAGGGCCGACCAGCAGTACTTC

clone_size: .
cdr3_length: 15
v_call: TRBV29-1
j_call: TRBJ2-7
d_call: TRBD1
cdr3_aa: CSVETGTGVSFEQYF
cdr3_nt: TGCAGCGTGGAGACGGGGACAGGGGTCTCCTTCGAGCAGTACTTC

clone_size: many
cdr3_length: 15
v_call: TRBV7-9
j_call: TRBJ2-3
d_call: TRBD1
cdr3_aa: CASSFRDRSTDTQYF
cdr3_nt: TGTGCCAGCAGCTTCCGGGACAGGAGCACAGATACGCAGTATTTT

clone_size: .
cdr3_length: 16
v_call: TRBV12-3/TRBV12-4
j_call: TRBJ2-3
d_call: TRBD2
cdr3_aa: CASSFIVGLVADTQYF
cdr3_nt: TGTGCCAGCAGTTTTATTGTGGGACTAGTTGCAGATACGCAGTATTTT

clone_size: .
cdr3_length: 17
v_call: TRBV12-3/TRBV12-4
j_call: TRBJ1-1
d_call: .
cdr3_aa: CASPPSNAIWTNTEAFF
cdr3_nt: TGTGCCAGTCCTCCCAGTAATGCGATCTGGACGAACACTGAAGCTTTCTTT

clone_size: .
cdr3_length: 18
v_call: TRBV11-2
j_call: TRBJ2-4
d_call: TRBD2
cdr3_aa: CASSSSGTSLLAKNIQYF
cdr3_nt: TGTGCCAGCAGCTCCTCCGGGACTAGCCTTTTAGCCAAAAACATTCAGTACTTC

clone_size: .
cdr3_length: 15
v_call: TRBV27
j_call: TRBJ2-1
d_call: TRBD2
cdr3_aa: CASSFTSGAYNEQFF
cdr3_nt: TGTGCCAGCAGTTTTACTAGCGGGGCATACAATGAGCAGTTCTTC

clone_size: many
cdr3_length: 16
v_call: TRBV10-3
j_call: TRBJ2-1
d_call: TRBD2
cdr3_aa: CAISVKREGPYNEQFF
cdr3_nt: TGTGCCATCAGTGTTAAGCGGGAGGGACCCTACAATGAGCAGTTCTTC

clone_size: many
cdr3_length: 15
v_call: TRBV27
j_call: TRBJ2-7
d_call: .
cdr3_aa: CASSLDSAAPYEQYF
cdr3_nt: TGTGCCAGCAGCCTCGACTCGGCGGCACCCTACGAGCAGTACTTC

clone_size: many
cdr3_length: 12
v_call: TRBV20-1
j_call: TRBJ2-1
d_call: TRBD2
cdr3_aa: CSARELAREQFF
cdr3_nt: TGCAGTGCTAGAGAACTAGCGAGGGAGCAGTTCTTC

clone_size: few
cdr3_length: 16
v_call: TRBV7-2
j_call: TRBJ2-7
d_call: TRBD2
cdr3_aa: CASSLGVSGRAYEQYF
cdr3_nt: TGTGCCAGCAGCTTAGGGGTTAGCGGGAGGGCCTACGAGCAGTACTTC

clone_size: many
cdr3_length: 15
v_call: TRBV10-3
j_call: TRBJ2-3
d_call: TRBD1
cdr3_aa: CAIGDRGPSTDTQYF
cdr3_nt: TGTGCCATCGGGGACAGGGGGCCTAGCACAGATACGCAGTATTTT

clone_size: many
cdr3_length: 17
v_call: TRBV27
j_call: TRBJ1-1
d_call: .
cdr3_aa: CASSLSPNGGGHTEAFF
cdr3_nt: TGTGCCAGCAGTTTGAGCCCGAACGGGGGGGGCCACACTGAAGCTTTCTTT

clone_size: few
cdr3_length: 11
v_call: TRBV5-5
j_call: TRBJ1-1
d_call: .
cdr3_aa: CASSLDPEAFF
cdr3_nt: TGTGCCAGCAGCCTAGACCCTGAAGCTTTCTTT

clone_size: .
cdr3_length: 13
v_call: TRBV10-3
j_call: TRBJ2-7
d_call: .
cdr3_aa: CAISRTETYEQYF
cdr3_nt: TGTGCCATCAGCCGGACCGAGACCTACGAGCAGTACTTC

clone_size: .
cdr3_length: 11
v_call: TRBV27
j_call: TRBJ2-3
d_call: .
cdr3_aa: CASGTTDTQYF
cdr3_nt: TGTGCCAGCGGAACTACAGATACGCAGTATTTT

clone_size: .
cdr3_length: 15
v_call: TRBV6-5
j_call: TRBJ2-2
d_call: TRBD1
cdr3_aa: CASRVQGFGTGELFF
cdr3_nt: TGTGCCAGCAGAGTACAGGGGTTCGGGACCGGGGAGCTGTTTTTT

clone_size: few
cdr3_length: 12
v_call: TRBV27
j_call: TRBJ1-2
d_call: .
cdr3_aa: CASRGRKGGYTF
cdr3_nt: TGTGCCAGCAGGGGGCGCAAGGGTGGCTACACCTTC

clone_size: .
cdr3_length: 13
v_call: TRBV11-1
j_call: TRBJ2-1
d_call: .
cdr3_aa: CASTPRPWNEQFF
cdr3_nt: TGTGCCAGCACCCCCCGACCTTGGAATGAGCAGTTCTTC

clone_size: few
cdr3_length: 12
v_call: TRBV5-1
j_call: TRBJ2-2
d_call: .
cdr3_aa: CASSSPSGELFF
cdr3_nt: TGCGCCAGCAGCTCCCCATCCGGGGAGCTGTTTTTT

clone_size: .
cdr3_length: 15
v_call: TRBV5-1
j_call: TRBJ1-1
d_call: .
cdr3_aa: CASKIRGDMNTEAFF
cdr3_nt: TGCGCCAGCAAAATACGTGGAGACATGAACACTGAAGCTTTCTTT

clone_size: many
cdr3_length: 16
v_call: TRBV12-3/TRBV12-4
j_call: TRBJ2-6
d_call: .
cdr3_aa: CASSFPGTPGANVLTF
cdr3_nt: TGTGCCAGCAGTTTCCCCGGGACACCCGGGGCCAACGTCCTGACTTTC

clone_size: .
cdr3_length: 17
v_call: TRBV27
j_call: TRBJ2-1
d_call: .
cdr3_aa: CASSPIKERSSYNEQFF
cdr3_nt: TGTGCCAGCAGTCCAATAAAGGAGAGGAGCTCCTACAATGAGCAGTTCTTC

clone_size: .
cdr3_length: 15
v_call: TRBV6-5
j_call: TRBJ1-5
d_call: .
cdr3_aa: CASSYDALGNQPQHF
cdr3_nt: TGTGCCAGCAGTTACGATGCTTTGGGCAATCAACCCCAGCATTTT

clone_size: .
cdr3_length: 16
v_call: TRBV7-2
j_call: TRBJ2-3
d_call: TRBD1
cdr3_aa: CASSFRDRGQVDTQYF
cdr3_nt: TGTGCCAGCAGCTTTAGGGACAGGGGCCAGGTAGATACGCAGTATTTT

clone_size: .
cdr3_length: 15
v_call: TRBV30
j_call: TRBJ2-7
d_call: .
cdr3_aa: CAWGPGSHGSYEQYF
cdr3_nt: TGTGCCTGGGGGCCCGGGAGCCACGGATCCTACGAGCAGTACTTC

clone_size: many
cdr3_length: 19
v_call: TRBV3-1
j_call: TRBJ2-5
d_call: TRBD1
cdr3_aa: CASSQDWVRTGAKEETQYF
cdr3_nt: TGTGCCAGCAGCCAAGATTGGGTAAGGACAGGGGCGAAGGAGGAGACCCAGTACTTC

clone_size: many
cdr3_length: 14
v_call: TRBV28
j_call: TRBJ1-5
d_call: TRBD1
cdr3_aa: CASSDRGHGQPQHF
cdr3_nt: TGTGCCAGCAGCGACAGGGGGCATGGACAGCCCCAGCATTTT

clone_size: many
cdr3_length: 12
v_call: TRBV29-1
j_call: TRBJ2-1
d_call: TRBD2
cdr3_aa: CSSATSGLEQFF
cdr3_nt: TGCAGCTCCGCCACTAGCGGCCTTGAGCAGTTCTTC

clone_size: .
cdr3_length: 18
v_call: TRBV3-1
j_call: TRBJ2-3
d_call: .
cdr3_aa: CASSQGKGLNSGADTQYF
cdr3_nt: TGTGCCAGCAGCCAAGGAAAGGGCCTGAATTCAGGGGCAGATACGCAGTATTTT

clone_size: few
cdr3_length: 12
v_call: TRBV27
j_call: TRBJ2-7
d_call: .
cdr3_aa: CASSPLGYEQYF
cdr3_nt: TGTGCCAGCAGTCCGCTTGGATACGAGCAGTACTTC

clone_size: many
cdr3_length: 12
v_call: TRBV21-1
j_call: TRBJ2-5
d_call: .
cdr3_aa: CASSGLQETQYF
cdr3_nt: TGTGCCAGCAGCGGTCTACAAGAGACCCAGTACTTC

clone_size: many
cdr3_length: 17
v_call: TRBV20-1
j_call: TRBJ2-7
d_call: .
cdr3_aa: CSARDPFKTVSSYEQYF
cdr3_nt: TGCAGTGCTAGAGATCCCTTTAAGACAGTCTCCTCCTACGAGCAGTACTTC

clone_size: few
cdr3_length: 15
v_call: TRBV12-5
j_call: TRBJ1-2
d_call: TRBD1
cdr3_aa: CASEITDREGYGYTF
cdr3_nt: TGTGCTAGTGAGATAACCGACAGGGAGGGCTATGGCTACACCTTC

clone_size: few
cdr3_length: 15
v_call: TRBV7-9
j_call: TRBJ1-5
d_call: TRBD1
cdr3_aa: CASSSEGQVGQPQHF
cdr3_nt: TGTGCCAGCAGCTCGGAGGGACAGGTGGGCCAGCCCCAGCATTTT

clone_size: many
cdr3_length: 14
v_call: TRBV4-1
j_call: TRBJ1-1
d_call: TRBD1
cdr3_aa: CASRWDRENTEAFF
cdr3_nt: TGCGCCAGCAGGTGGGACAGGGAGAACACTGAAGCTTTCTTT

clone_size: .
cdr3_length: 12
v_call: TRBV12-3/TRBV12-4
j_call: TRBJ2-1
d_call: TRBD2
cdr3_aa: CASTGRAGEQFF
cdr3_nt: TGTGCCAGCACCGGGAGGGCCGGTGAGCAGTTCTTC

clone_size: .
cdr3_length: 10
v_call: TRBV2
j_call: TRBJ2-2
d_call: .
cdr3_aa: CASSAGELFF
cdr3_nt: TGTGCCAGCAGTGCCGGGGAGCTGTTTTTT

clone_size: few
cdr3_length: 15
v_call: TRBV29-1
j_call: TRBJ2-1
d_call: TRBD1
cdr3_aa: CSVGSLDRAYNEQFF
cdr3_nt: TGCAGCGTTGGATCCCTGGACAGGGCCTACAATGAGCAGTTCTTC

clone_size: .
cdr3_length: 15
v_call: TRBV5-1
j_call: TRBJ2-3
d_call: .
cdr3_aa: CASSLVTASTDTQYF
cdr3_nt: TGCGCCAGCAGCTTGGTGACAGCTAGCACAGATACGCAGTATTTT

clone_size: many
cdr3_length: 15
v_call: TRBV29-1
j_call: TRBJ2-7
d_call: .
cdr3_aa: CSAIQTGKLSYEQYF
cdr3_nt: TGCAGCGCCATTCAAACAGGAAAACTCTCCTACGAGCAGTACTTC

clone_size: many
cdr3_length: 15
v_call: TRBV30
j_call: TRBJ1-5
d_call: .
cdr3_aa: CAWSVPGYSNQPQHF
cdr3_nt: TGTGCCTGGAGTGTGCCCGGTTATAGCAATCAGCCCCAGCATTTT

clone_size: few
cdr3_length: 16
v_call: TRBV6-2/TRBV6-3
j_call: TRBJ2-3
d_call: .
cdr3_aa: CASSYSISWGGDTQYF
cdr3_nt: TGTGCCAGCAGTTACTCGATATCCTGGGGCGGGGATACGCAGTATTTT